The 29 T cell receptor beta chains below all came from one sample that was sequenced in a study of PD-1 blockade in classical Hodgkin lymphoma. Each and every patient relapsed after autologous stem cell transplantation, and patients got differing brentuximab vedotin exposure. The assay was immunoSEQ multiplex PCR, and TCRdb's table has in-frame clones only and misses some. This table has around 10,000 clones, about 90% appearing once. Sequenced material: peripheral blood mononuclear cells (PBMCs), taken at baseline. These receptors came from a human donor with classical Hodgkin lymphoma.

This chain uses TRBV19 with TRBJ1-4; D unclear. Germline V lookup: CDR1 LNHDA, CDR2 SQIVND (reference sequence). V lost 9 bases, J lost 10 bases, and 9 bases lay in between. The CDR3 totals 10 residues. As DNA, the CDR3 is TGTGCCAGCGACGCGGGAAAACTGTTTTTT. The encoded protein is CASDAGKLFF. Supplemented by reference TRBV19 and TRBJ1-4, the full variable domain reads DGGITQSPKYLFRKEGQNVTLSCEQNLNHDAMYWYRQDPGQGLRLIYYSQIVNDFQKGDIAEGYSVSREKKESFPLTVTSAQKNPTAFYLCASDAGKLFFGSGTQLSVL.

The chain recombines TRBV5-6 with TRBJ2-1; perhaps TRBD1 as D (6 bases). CDR3 length: 16 amino acids. V lost 4 bases and J 4 bases, leaving 18 bases between the germline ends. From germline, CDR1 is SGHDT and CDR2 YYEEEE. As DNA, the CDR3 is TGTGCCAGCAGCCCTAAACTAGGACAGATTTACAATGAGCAGTTCTTC. Its protein product is CASSPKLGQIYNEQFF.

The rearrangement joins TRBV28 to TRBJ1-5; D gene ambiguous. CDR3 length equals 14 residues. V shed 5 bases and J shed 6 bases, with 14 bases lying between them. Germline CDR1 and CDR2: MDHEN and SYDVKM. CDR3 in amino acids: CASSPAGMGQPQHF. The CDR3 region has the DNA TGTGCCAGCAGTCCCGCGGGAATGGGTCAGCCCCAGCATTTT. The complete variable domain, with remaining parts taken from reference TRBV28 and TRBJ1-5, reads DVKVTQSSRYLVKRTGEKVFLECVQDMDHENMFWYRQDPGLGLRLIYFSYDVKMKEKGDIPEGYSVSREKKERFSLILESASTNQTSMYLCASSPAGMGQPQHFGDGTRLSIL.

J is TRBJ2-3 and V is TRBV2; maybe TRBD2 (6 bases). Per germline, CDR1 SNHLY and CDR2 FYNNEI. Between the trimmed V and J ends, which lost 6 bases and 3 bases, there was a span of 13 bases. This CDR3 is built from 14 residues. The CDR3 is CASREGRVTDTQYF. The CDR3 coding sequence is TGTGCCAGCAGGGAGGGAAGGGTAACAGATACGCAGTATTTT.

The CDR3, as DNA: TGTGCCAGCAGGACACCTCTTGAACTAGCGGGAACAGATACGCAGTATTTT. Its protein product is CASRTPLELAGTDTQYF. The rearrangement links TRBV2 to TRBJ2-3; 10 positions agree with TRBD2. Trimming took 6 bases from V and 3 from J; bases not matched to a gene: 12. The V gene's germline CDR1 is SNHLY and CDR2 FYNNEI. The length of the CDR3 is 17 residues.

The chain combines TRBV27 with TRBJ2-7, with TRBD1 as a possible D gene (6 bases). Between the trimmed V and J ends, which lost 3 bases and 1 base, there was a span of 13 bases. This CDR3 is built from 15 residues. Germline CDR1 reads MNHEY; CDR2 reads SMNVEV (reference sequence). CDR3 DNA: TGTGCCAGCAGTTTTCGGACAGTCCAATCCTACGAGCAGTACTTC. Translating it yields CASSFRTVQSYEQYF.

CDR3 sequence (DNA): TGTGCCAGCAGCCAGGGGGGTAACCAAGAGACCCAGTACTTC. This encodes CASSQGGNQETQYF. This chain joins TRBV28 and TRBJ2-5, with D perhaps TRBD1 (7 bases). The length of the CDR3 is 14 residues. V gave up 6 bases and J gave up 0 bases, with 11 bases separating them. Looked up from germline, CDR1 is MDHEN and CDR2 is SYDVKM.

The chain has TRBV5-1 and TRBJ2-7; D gene ambiguous. Deletions cut 0 bases from V and 2 bases from J, with 6 bases between. This CDR3 is 13 amino acids long. Germline V gene sequence: CDR1 SGHRS, CDR2 YFSETQ. In nucleotides, the CDR3 is TGCGCCAGCAGCTTGGACTCTACCTACGAGCAGTACTTC. Protein: CASSLDSTYEQYF.

This clone has a single count. The chain uses TRBV29-1 and TRBJ1-2; D is uncertain. V was clipped by 3 bases and J by 1 base, with 12 bases between them. The CDR3 loop spans 14 amino acids. The germline gives CDR1 SQVTM, CDR2 ANQGSEA. The CDR3 spells CSVESRNDNYGYTF. The CDR3 DNA is TGCAGCGTTGAGAGTAGGAACGATAACTATGGCTACACCTTC.

The chain couples TRBV7-9 to TRBJ2-1; 10 bases are shared with TRBD2. This CDR3 is 15 amino acids long. J was trimmed by 10 bases and V by 3 bases; bases with no gene match: 9. CDR1 and CDR2 (germline): SEHNR, FQNEAQ (reference sequence). The CDR3 reads CASSLSAGGPGEQFF. Here the CDR3 DNA reads TGTGCCAGCAGCTTGTCAGCGGGAGGGCCAGGAGAGCAGTTCTTC.

CDR3 coding DNA: TGTGCCAGCAGTTACGGGTCGTTCGAGCAGTTCTTC. This translates into CASSYGSFEQFF. The rearrangement links TRBV6-5 to TRBJ2-1; no clear D gene. CDR1 is MNHEY, CDR2 SVGAGI, per germline. The V gene lost 2 bases and the J gene lost 10 bases, with 9 bases spanning the gap. There are 12 residues in the CDR3.

The gene calls are TRBV16 and TRBJ2-1; D is unclear. The V gene lost 1 base and the J gene lost 8 bases, with 9 bases spanning the gap. There are 13 residues in the CDR3. The germline CDR1 and CDR2 sequences are KGHSY and FQNENV. CDR3 coding DNA: TGTGCCAGCAGCCAATTGAAGGGCCATGAGCAGTTCTTC. Its translation is CASSQLKGHEQFF.

This clone occurred once. The chain has TRBV5-1 and TRBJ2-7; possibly TRBD2 for D (5 bases). Trimming removed 3 bases from V and 4 bases from J, with 14 bases in between. This CDR3 contains 14 residues. CDR1 is SGHRS and CDR2 is YFSETQ in the germline V gene. The CDR3 region is CASSSGSWEYEQYF. CDR3 bases: TGCGCCAGCAGCTCGGGCTCTTGGGAGTACGAGCAGTACTTC. The full variable domain, with the rest looked up from reference TRBV5-1 and TRBJ2-7, is KAGVTQTPRYLIKTRGQQVTLSCSPISGHRSVSWYQQTPGQGLQFLFEYFSETQRNKGNFPGRFSGRQFSNSRSEMNVSTLELGDSALYLCASSSGSWEYEQYFGPGTRLTVT.

V and J are TRBV9 and TRBJ1-4; 8 bases map to TRBD1. Per germline, CDR1 SGDLS and CDR2 YYNGEE. V lost 3 bases, J lost 4 bases, and 8 bases stayed unmatched. The CDR3 covers 16 residues. CDR3 bases: TGTGCCAGCAGCGACCGCCTGGACAGGGTTAATGAAAAACTGTTTTTT. Translated: CASSDRLDRVNEKLFF.

The genes are TRBV10-2 and TRBJ2-7; the match to TRBD2 covers 8 bases. The V gene's germline CDR1 is WSHSY and CDR2 SAAADI. The CDR3 consists of 14 residues. Losses at the gene ends were 4 bases for V and 2 bases for J; bases not matched to a gene: 4. For the CDR3, the DNA is TGCGCCAGCAGTGGGGCCGGGGGGGCCTACGAGCAGTACTTC. This codes for CASSGAGGAYEQYF.

This chain uses TRBV4-2 with TRBJ2-1; TRBD2 aligns across 9 bases. The J segment lost 5 bases and the V segment lost 2 bases, leaving 7 bases of the junction unmatched. The CDR3 has 16 amino acids. Looked up from germline, CDR1 is LGHNA and CDR2 is YNFKEQ. The CDR3 protein is CASSQIAGEPNNEQFF. As DNA, the CDR3 is TGTGCCAGCAGCCAAATAGCGGGAGAACCCAACAATGAGCAGTTCTTC.

Regarding this clone: At one of its ends the junction is not consistent with the germline gene, which may arise from a read error. This chain uses TRBV30 with TRBJ2-3; D may correspond to TRBD1 or TRBD2 (7 bases each). The CDR3 runs to 15 residues. The V gene's germline CDR1 is GTSNPN and CDR2 SVGIG (reference sequence). As DNA, the CDR3 is TGTGCCCGGAGTCCAGGGGGGGGGCGAACAGATACGCAGTATTTT. Translation: CARSPGGGRTDTQYF.

The J gene is TRBJ2-7, the V gene TRBV6-6; D perhaps matches TRBD1 (5 bases). Germline CDR1 and CDR2: MNHNY and SVGAGI (reference sequence). Deletions cut 0 bases from V and 3 bases from J, with 12 bases between. The CDR3 has 15 residues. CDR3: CASSYSDRGNYEQYF. The CDR3 coding sequence is TGTGCCAGCAGTTACTCGGATAGGGGTAACTACGAGCAGTACTTC.

The chain employs TRBV4-1 and TRBJ1-2, with a possible D match to TRBD1 (5 bases). CDR1 and CDR2 from the germline V gene are MGHRA and YSYEKL. The CDR3 runs 16 residues. With 1 base removed from V and 3 bases from J, the gap between germline ends came to 15 bases. The CDR3 bases are TGCGCCAGCAGCCAAGCGGGGACTATGGGAGACTATGGCTACACCTTC. Encoded protein: CASSQAGTMGDYGYTF.

The chain uses TRBV27 and TRBJ1-2; the match to TRBD1 covers 8 bases. V lost 4 bases, J lost 7 bases, and 14 bases stayed unmatched. Germline values: CDR1 MNHEY, CDR2 SMNVEV (reference sequence). The CDR3 has 16 residues. CDR3 residues: CASSSAGGRFLSGYTF. The CDR3, as DNA: TGTGCCAGCAGTTCGGCAGGGGGCAGATTCCTCAGTGGCTACACCTTC.

This chain joins TRBV10-3 and TRBJ2-3; D call uncertain. CDR3 length equals 11 residues. V shed 8 bases and J shed 11 bases, with 14 bases lying between them. From germline, CDR1 is ENHRY and CDR2 SYGVKD. The CDR3 here is CAIAREERQYF. The DNA of the CDR3 is TGTGCCATCGCTAGGGAAGAAAGGCAGTATTTT.

This sequence joins TRBV30 and TRBJ2-7, with TRBD2 identical over 8 bases. The germline V gene has CDR1 GTSNPN and CDR2 SVGIG (reference sequence). The CDR3 loop spans 13 amino acids. Trimming at V came to 2 bases and at J to 5 bases, leaving 5 bases not matched to a gene. DNA of the CDR3: TGTGCCTGGAGTTTCAGCGGGAGCCACGAGCAGTACTTC. Translation gives CAWSFSGSHEQYF.

The rearrangement uses TRBV7-2 and TRBJ2-7; the D is unclear. The CDR3 totals 14 residues. V lost 2 bases and J lost 0, with 8 bases in between. Germline V CDR1 and CDR2: SGHTA, FQGNSA. The CDR3 region has the DNA TGTGCCAGCAGCTTACGGCGAAGCTCCTACGAGCAGTACTTC. Residues: CASSLRRSSYEQYF.

The chain combines TRBV7-8 with TRBJ1-3; 7 positions agree with TRBD1. CDR3 length: 15 residues. V lost 1 base, J lost 4 bases, and 4 bases stayed unmatched. From germline, CDR1 is SGHVS and CDR2 FQNEAQ. CDR3 amino acids: CASSLGRGKGNTIYF. The CDR3 coding sequence is TGTGCCAGCAGCTTAGGCAGGGGGAAAGGAAACACCATATATTTT.

This rearrangement joins TRBV4-1 to TRBJ2-7; unclear D gene. The CDR3 covers 15 residues. Germline V gene lookup returns CDR1 MGHRA and CDR2 YSYEKL. The V and J ends lost 5 bases and 2 bases respectively, with 16 bases between them. The chain's CDR3 is CASSSSGFLPYEQYF. CDR3 DNA sequence: TGCGCCAGCAGCTCGTCCGGGTTCCTTCCCTACGAGCAGTACTTC.

The J gene is TRBJ2-7, the V gene TRBV18, with TRBD1 matching over 8 bases. V was pared by 3 bases and J by 3 bases, with 4 bases of the junction left unmatched. The CDR3 loop spans 14 amino acids. Germline V gene sequence: CDR1 KGHSH, CDR2 LQKENI. The CDR3 DNA follows: TGTGCCAGCTCACCCGGGACAGGACTCTACGAGCAGTACTTC. Amino acids: CASSPGTGLYEQYF. Full variable domain (outside the CDR3, taken from reference TRBV18 and TRBJ2-7): NAGVMQNPRHLVRRRGQEARLRCSPMKGHSHVYWYRQLPEEGLKFMVYLQKENIIDESGMPKERFSAEFPKEGPSILRIQQVVRGDSAAYFCASSPGTGLYEQYFGPGTRLTVT.

This sequence joins TRBV11-3 and TRBJ2-3; unclear D gene. Between the trimmed V and J ends, which lost 0 bases and 4 bases, there was a span of 8 bases. The CDR3 runs 14 residues. Germline V gene sequence: CDR1 SGHNT, CDR2 YENEEA. The CDR3 bases are TGTGCCAGCAGCTTAGATGTTCCGGCAGATACGCAGTATTTT. Translated: CASSLDVPADTQYF.

This clone was found a few times. The rearrangement joins TRBV5-4 to TRBJ2-1; 8 nucleotides match TRBD2. V gave up 4 bases and J gave up 0 bases; unmatched junction bases: 3. The CDR3 runs to 15 residues. The germline gives CDR1 SGHNT, CDR2 YYREEE (reference sequence). The CDR3 spells CASSETSASYNEQFF. The CDR3, as DNA: TGTGCCAGCAGCGAGACTAGCGCCTCCTACAATGAGCAGTTCTTC.

Notes on this clone: One end of the junction fails to match germline, which may point to a read error. CDR3 coding DNA: TGTGCTAGCAGCAGGACTAGCGGGAGGGTGGGGAGCACAGATACGCAGTATTTT. Residues: CASSRTSGRVGSTDTQYF. The V and J genes are TRBV7-7 and TRBJ2-3, with 15 bases identical to TRBD2. The germline V gene encodes CDR1 SSHAT and CDR2 FNYEAQ (reference sequence). This CDR3 contains 18 residues.